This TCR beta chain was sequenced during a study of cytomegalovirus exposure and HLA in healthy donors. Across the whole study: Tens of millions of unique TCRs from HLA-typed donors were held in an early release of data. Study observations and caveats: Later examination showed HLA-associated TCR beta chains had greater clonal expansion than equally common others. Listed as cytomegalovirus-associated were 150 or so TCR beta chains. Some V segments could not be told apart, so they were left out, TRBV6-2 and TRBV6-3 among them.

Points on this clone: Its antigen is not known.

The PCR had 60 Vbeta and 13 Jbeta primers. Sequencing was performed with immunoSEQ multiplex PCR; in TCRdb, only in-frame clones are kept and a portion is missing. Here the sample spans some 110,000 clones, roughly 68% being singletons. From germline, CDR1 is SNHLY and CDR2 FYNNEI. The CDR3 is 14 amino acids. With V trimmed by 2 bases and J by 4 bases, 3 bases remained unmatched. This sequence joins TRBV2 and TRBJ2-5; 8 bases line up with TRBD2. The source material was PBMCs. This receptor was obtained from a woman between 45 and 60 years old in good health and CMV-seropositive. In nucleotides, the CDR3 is TGTGCCAGCAGTGAAAACGGGGGGGCAGAGACCCAGTACTTC. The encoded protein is CASSENGGAETQYF.